A single sample gave rise to the 29 T cell receptor beta chains below, sequenced in a study of blood T cell repertoires in COVID-19. Some clones are missing from TCRdb's copy, which holds only in-frame ones; the method was immunoSEQ multiplex PCR. The table has 9,500 to 13,000 clones, 89% seen once; the top ten hold about 5.4%. Sequenced sample: peripheral blood. The source is a human donor in a cohort sampled during active COVID-19.

This CDR3 reads CASSPAGRTGGLGYTF. CDR3 DNA sequence: TGTGCCAGCAGTCCAGCTGGGAGGACAGGGGGCTTAGGCTACACCTTC. V usage is TRBV27 and J usage is TRBJ1-2; 11 nucleotides line up with TRBD1. CDR1 is MNHEY, CDR2 SMNVEV, per germline (reference sequence). V lost 5 bases to trimming and J lost 8 bases; unmatched junction nucleotides: 13. CDR3 length: 16 residues.

V gene TRBV6-5 combines with J gene TRBJ1-1, with unresolved D. The CDR3 has 14 residues. Germline CDR1 and CDR2: MNHEY and SVGAGI. Trimming left V 0 bases short and J 1 base short, with 6 bases between. CDR3 in DNA: TGTGCCAGCAGTTACTCGTATCCGAACACTGAAGCTTTCTTT. Its protein is CASSYSYPNTEAFF.

The chain employs TRBV5-4 and TRBJ1-3, with D unresolved. The CDR3 totals 15 residues. V was pared by 4 bases and J by 0 bases, with 11 bases between. Germline V gene data show CDR1 as SGHNT and CDR2 as YYREEE (reference sequence). The CDR3 loop is CASSPVSSSGNTIYF. The DNA for the CDR3 is TGTGCCAGCAGCCCCGTGAGTTCCTCTGGAAACACCATATATTTT.

This clone was counted a few times. The CDR3 reads CASSGQNSYEQYF. The CDR3 nucleotides read TGTGCCAGCAGTGGGCAGAACTCCTACGAGCAGTACTTC. The gene calls are TRBV2 and TRBJ2-7, with D uncertain. This CDR3 is 13 amino acids long. The V end lost 4 bases, the J end lost 0 bases, and 7 bases lay between the germline ends. Germline CDR1 is SNHLY and CDR2 is FYNNEI.

The rearrangement links TRBV2 to TRBJ2-1; 9 bases map to TRBD1. The V segment lost 5 bases and the J segment 6 bases; nucleotides outside the gene matches: 11. Looked up from germline, CDR1 is SNHLY and CDR2 is FYNNEI. The CDR3 length is 16 residues. The CDR3, as DNA: TGTGCCAGCAGTTTTCTCCGGGACAGGGATAGCAATGAGCAGTTCTTC. Encoded protein: CASSFLRDRDSNEQFF.

The V call is TRBV9, the J call TRBJ2-1, with 7 bases identical to TRBD2. The ends lost 4 bases at V and 2 bases at J; junction bases unmatched: 9. CDR1 and CDR2 from the germline V gene are SGDLS and YYNGEE. The CDR3 runs to 16 residues. The CDR3 DNA is TGTGCCAGCAGCCCCCGCAGCGGGGACCCCTACAATGAGCAGTTCTTC. It specifies CASSPRSGDPYNEQFF.

The gene calls are TRBV3-1 (or the pseudogene TRBV3-2) and TRBJ1-1; D may be TRBD1 (5 bases). CDR3 size: 14 residues. The germline V gene has CDR1 LGHDT and CDR2 YNNKEL (reference sequence). V was clipped by 0 bases and J by 0 bases, with 5 bases between them. Here the CDR3 DNA reads TGTGCCAGCAGCCAAGAAGGGGTGAACACTGAAGCTTTCTTT. Protein: CASSQEGVNTEAFF.

The chain links TRBV4-1 to TRBJ1-2; 7 bases agree with TRBD1. V shed 0 bases, J shed 7 bases, and the junction held 11 bases outside the gene matches. The CDR3 contains 16 residues. The germline CDR1 and CDR2 sequences are MGHRA and YSYEKL. For the CDR3, the DNA is TGCGCCAGCAGCCAAGAAGCGACAGGGTGGGCTTTTGGCTACACCTTC. Translation gives CASSQEATGWAFGYTF.

CDR3 protein: CASSLSTEGTYGYTF. In DNA, the CDR3 is TGTGCCAGCAGTTTATCGACGGAGGGGACCTATGGCTACACCTTC. The chain carries TRBV27 and TRBJ1-2, with D perhaps TRBD1 (5 bases). The CDR3 consists of 15 residues. Germline assignment: CDR1 MNHEY and CDR2 SMNVEV (reference sequence). V lost 0 bases and J lost 4, with 12 bases in between.

J is TRBJ2-7 and V is TRBV28; TRBD1 agrees at 11 bases. The germline CDR1 and CDR2 sequences are MDHEN and SYDVKM. J gave up 6 bases and V 2 bases, and 3 bases lay outside the gene matches. The CDR3 runs to 14 residues. The CDR3 nucleotides are TGTGCCAGCAGTTTAGCGGGACAGGGGGGCGAGCAGTACTTC. Translating gives CASSLAGQGGEQYF.

This sequence joins TRBV6-5 and TRBJ1-6; D unclear. The V end lost 4 bases, the J end lost 8 bases, and 15 bases lay between the germline ends. This CDR3 contains 15 residues. Germline values: CDR1 MNHEY, CDR2 SVGAGI. CDR3 loop: CASSLDFLEYSPLHF. The CDR3 bases are TGTGCCAGCAGTTTAGATTTTTTGGAGTATTCACCCCTCCACTTT.

The CDR3 spells CSVTLLYEQYF. CDR3 DNA: TGCAGCGTTACCTTACTCTACGAGCAGTACTTC. J is TRBJ2-7 and V is TRBV29-1; D gene unclear. Germline-derived CDR1 and CDR2 are SQVTM and ANQGSEA. V was trimmed by 5 bases and J by 3 bases, leaving 8 bases between them. The CDR3 runs to 11 residues.

The chain combines TRBV12-3 or TRBV12-4 with TRBJ2-7; D might be TRBD2 (6 bases). V was clipped by 3 bases and J by 3 bases, with 6 bases between them. This CDR3 contains 12 residues. The CDR3 sequence: CASSLGLYEQYF. DNA for the CDR3: TGTGCCAGCAGTTTGGGACTCTACGAGCAGTACTTC.

The chain employs TRBV4-2 and TRBJ2-3; 7 nucleotides line up with TRBD2. Germline trimming cut 0 bases from V and 1 base from J; bases unmatched to any gene: 4. CDR1 LGHNA and CDR2 YNFKEQ come from the germline V gene. The CDR3 is 16 residues long. CDR3 region: CASSQELARGTDTQYF. The CDR3 region has the DNA TGTGCCAGCAGCCAAGAACTAGCGAGAGGCACAGATACGCAGTATTTT.

The DNA for the CDR3 is TGTGCCAGCAGCGTAGGGGCAGCCTACGAGCAGTACTTC. It yields the protein CASSVGAAYEQYF. This rearrangement joins TRBV9 to TRBJ2-7; no definite D call. CDR1 is SGDLS, CDR2 YYNGEE, per germline. Trimming took off 0 bases at V and 2 bases at J, with 6 bases between the two ends. The CDR3 length is 13 residues.

The V and J genes are TRBV7-9 and TRBJ2-7; 11 bases agree with TRBD2. J lost 5 bases, V lost 3 bases, and 9 bases had no gene match. The CDR3 spans 16 residues. Per germline, CDR1 SEHNR and CDR2 FQNEAQ (reference sequence). The CDR3 DNA sequence: TGTGCCAGCAGCTTTAGCGGGGGGGCCGTGGTCGACGAGCAGTACTTC. It translates to CASSFSGGAVVDEQYF.

The chain couples TRBV2 to TRBJ2-6; D unresolved. The length of the CDR3 is 15 residues. Trimming left V 6 bases short and J 0 bases short, with 9 bases between. Germline V lookup: CDR1 SNHLY, CDR2 FYNNEI. The CDR3 region has the DNA TGTGCCAGCAGCCAGGTCCGCTCTGGGGCCAACGTCCTGACTTTC. Translation gives CASSQVRSGANVLTF. The full variable domain, rest sourced from reference TRBV2 and TRBJ2-6, is EPEVTQTPSHQVTQMGQEVILRCVPISNHLYFYWYRQILGQKVEFLVSFYNNEISEKSEIFDDQFSVERPDGSNFTLKIRSTKLEDSAMYFCASSQVRSGANVLTFGAGSRLTVL.

V usage is TRBV5-1 and J usage is TRBJ1-1; D call uncertain. Germline loops: CDR1 SGHRS, CDR2 YFSETQ. This CDR3 has 13 residues. Trimming removed 4 bases from V and 3 bases from J, with 10 bases in between. CDR3 coding DNA: TGCGCCAGCAGCCGGGAGGTGTACACTGAAGCTTTCTTT. Translated, it gives CASSREVYTEAFF.

CDR3 in amino acids: CATSRDSNQPQHF. The CDR3 DNA follows: TGTGCCACCTCACGGGATAGCAATCAGCCCCAGCATTTT. The J gene is TRBJ1-5, the V gene TRBV28, with D unresolved. Germline-derived CDR1 and CDR2 are MDHEN and SYDVKM. V gave up 10 bases and J gave up 0 bases, with 10 bases separating them. The CDR3 length is 13 residues.

The chain recombines TRBV28 with TRBJ2-3; 13 positions match TRBD2. Germline-derived CDR1 and CDR2 are MDHEN and SYDVKM. The CDR3 has 18 amino acids. V shed 2 bases and J 5 bases; nucleotides not matched to a gene: 10. The CDR3 sequence is CASSLEMGLAGSRDTQYF. The CDR3 coding sequence is TGTGCCAGCAGTTTAGAGATGGGACTAGCGGGGTCCCGAGATACGCAGTATTTT.

This chain joins TRBV5-1 and TRBJ2-5, with D possibly being TRBD1 (6 bases). Germline lookup yields CDR1 SGHRS and CDR2 YFSETQ. Trimming removed 2 bases at V and 5 bases at J, with 13 bases between. The CDR3 length is 14 residues. The CDR3 region is CASSLRQVVETQYF. The CDR3 bases are TGCGCCAGCAGCTTACGACAGGTGGTGGAGACCCAGTACTTC.

J is TRBJ1-1 and V is TRBV5-1, with D hard to call. CDR1 is SGHRS, CDR2 YFSETQ, per germline. This CDR3 spans 16 amino acids. Trimming cost V 4 bases and J 0 bases, with 16 bases left between them. CDR3 loop: CASSAFFAGMNTEAFF. The CDR3 DNA reads as TGCGCCAGCAGCGCCTTTTTCGCGGGGATGAACACTGAAGCTTTCTTT.

The chain is built from TRBV10-3 and TRBJ1-5; weak D call: TRBD1 (5 bases). Germline loops: CDR1 ENHRY, CDR2 SYGVKD. CDR3 length: 14 residues. Deletions cut 3 bases from V and 6 bases from J, with 12 bases between. CDR3 in DNA: TGTGCCATCAGTGATTACCAGGGCTCTCAGCCCCAGCATTTT. This translates into CAISDYQGSQPQHF.

The genes are TRBV2 and TRBJ1-1; D is unclear. The germline gives CDR1 SNHLY, CDR2 FYNNEI. CDR3 length: 13 amino acids. V was shortened by 7 bases and J by 0 bases, with 9 bases between the two germline ends. CDR3 sequence reads: CASISFLNTEAFF. CDR3 bases: TGTGCCAGCATCTCCTTCCTGAACACTGAAGCTTTCTTT.

The V and J genes are TRBV12-3 or TRBV12-4 and TRBJ1-1; a possible D gene is TRBD1 (5 bases). The CDR3 is made up of 11 amino acids. V was cut by 3 bases and J by 12 bases, with 11 bases left in between. The CDR3 sequence: CASSFVGGTFF. In nucleotides, the CDR3 is TGTGCCAGCAGTTTCGTGGGGGGAACTTTCTTT.

The genes are TRBV9 and TRBJ1-4, with 9 bases fitting TRBD1. With V trimmed by 0 bases and J by 8 bases, 5 bases remained unmatched. The CDR3 runs to 15 residues. Germline loops: CDR1 SGDLS, CDR2 YYNGEE. The CDR3 here is CASSVEGQGREKLFF. Written as DNA, the CDR3 is TGTGCCAGCAGCGTAGAAGGACAGGGGAGAGAAAAACTGTTTTTT.

The chain has TRBV7-6 and TRBJ1-3; TRBD1 might be the D (6 bases). This CDR3 comprises 17 residues. The V and J ends lost 2 bases and 8 bases respectively, with 22 bases between them. Germline lookup yields CDR1 SGHVS and CDR2 FNYEAQ. In DNA form, the CDR3 reads TGTGCCAGCAGCTTAAGGACGCGTGGGACAATAGGAGACACCATATATTTT. This encodes CASSLRTRGTIGDTIYF. The full variable domain, with the rest looked up from reference TRBV7-6 and TRBJ1-3, is GAGVSQSPRYKVTKRGQDVALRCDPISGHVSLYWYRQALGQGPEFLTYFNYEAQQDKSGLPNDRFSAERPEGSISTLTIQRTEQRDSAMYRCASSLRTRGTIGDTIYFGEGSWLTVV.

V and J are TRBV5-1 and TRBJ2-7, with D maybe TRBD2 (5 bases). V was cut by 3 bases and J by 0 bases, with 10 bases left in between. The CDR3 loop spans 14 amino acids. The germline V gene has CDR1 SGHRS and CDR2 YFSETQ. The CDR3 loop is CASSSRGRSYEQYF. The CDR3 nucleotides read TGCGCCAGCAGCTCACGGGGTCGCTCCTACGAGCAGTACTTC.

J is TRBJ2-5 and V is TRBV19, with a weak D call TRBD1 (6 bases). Deletions cut 3 bases from V and 5 bases from J, with 13 bases between. The CDR3 extends over 14 amino acids. Germline CDR1 reads LNHDA; CDR2 reads SQIVND (reference sequence). CDR3 nucleotide sequence: TGTGCCAGTAGTATGGGACACCGTGGGGAGACCCAGTACTTC. Its protein is CASSMGHRGETQYF.